This T cell receptor (beta chain) derives from a study of patients and donors after allogeneic stem cell transplantation. TCRdb ran MiXCR on the RT-PCR reads and lists one entry per CDR3 protein. This table holds hundreds of thousands of distinct CDR3 sequences, roughly two fifths found once. The source is a human donor who was either an allogeneic HSCT recipient or a stem cell or donor lymphocyte infusion donor (not recorded which). It is not recorded whose cells these are; they may come from a transplant donor. The sample was blood, either unsorted or a sorted T cell fraction (not recorded which).

CDR3 in DNA: TGTGCCAGCTCACCACCCTCAGGTACCCACGAGCAGTACTTC. Amino acid sequence: CASSPPSGTHEQYF. V is TRBV18 and J is TRBJ2-7; D ambiguous. The CDR3 totals 14 residues. In germline, CDR1 is KGHSH, CDR2 LQKENI. V dropped 0 bases and J dropped 5 bases, with 11 bases sitting between them. Looking up the rest from reference TRBV18 and TRBJ2-7 gives the full variable domain: NAGVMQNPRHLVRRRGQEARLRCSPMKGHSHVYWYRQLPEEGLKFMVYLQKENIIDESGMPKERFSAEFPKEGPSILRIQQVVRGDSAAYFCASSPPSGTHEQYFGPGTRLTVT.